The 15 T cell receptor beta chains listed next were all sequenced from one sample in a study of blood T cell repertoires in COVID-19. The data were produced by immunoSEQ multiplex PCR, yet TCRdb's version contains in-frame clones alone and is incomplete. The sample lists approximately 290,000 clones, around 89% occurring once. Sequencing used PBMCs or T cells enriched from blood (not recorded which). Receptors were obtained from a young woman with acute COVID-19.

The chain joins TRBV2 to TRBJ2-3; TRBD2 aligns across 14 bases. The CDR3 is 18 residues long. V lost 8 bases to trimming and J lost 2 bases; unmatched junction nucleotides: 12. Germline V gives CDR1 SNHLY, CDR2 FYNNEI. Written as DNA, the CDR3 is TGTGCCAGCCCGAAGGGGACTAGCGGGAGCCTCCTCACAGATACGCAGTATTTT. As protein: CASPKGTSGSLLTDTQYF.

The gene calls are TRBV18 and TRBJ1-1, with D possibly being TRBD1 (5 bases). Trimming removed 3 bases at V and 2 bases at J, with 13 bases between. This CDR3 has 15 amino acids. Per germline, CDR1 KGHSH and CDR2 LQKENI. CDR3 sequence (DNA): TGTGCCAGCTCACCGACGACAGCTTCTAACACTGAAGCTTTCTTT. Residues: CASSPTTASNTEAFF.

The V and J genes are TRBV7-9 and TRBJ1-4; unclear D gene. CDR3 length: 17 residues. Looked up from germline, CDR1 is SEHNR and CDR2 is FQNEAQ (reference sequence). With 1 base removed from V and 0 bases from J, the gap between germline ends came to 12 bases. CDR3 coding DNA: TGTGCCAGCAGCTTAGTTGGAGGGCTGGCAACTAATGAAAAACTGTTTTTT. Residues: CASSLVGGLATNEKLFF.

This clone was found a few times. The V gene is TRBV28, the J gene TRBJ2-5; 7 bases align to TRBD1. The CDR3 runs to 14 residues. The germline V gene has CDR1 MDHEN and CDR2 SYDVKM. V lost 6 bases to trimming and J lost 5 bases; unmatched junction nucleotides: 9. CDR3 protein: CASSQPGQVETQYF. The CDR3, as DNA: TGTGCCAGCAGCCAGCCCGGACAGGTCGAGACCCAGTACTTC.

The V and J genes are TRBV18 and TRBJ2-7; 8 bases are shared with TRBD2. The CDR3 extends over 14 amino acids. V dropped 6 bases and J dropped 5; count of bases not matched to a gene: 9. Germline CDR1 and CDR2: KGHSH and LQKENI. The CDR3 loop is CASSPGLDGNEQYF. CDR3 in DNA: TGTGCCAGCTCCCCGGGACTAGACGGAAACGAGCAGTACTTC.

V and J are TRBV29-1 and TRBJ1-2; D might be TRBD1 (5 bases). Germline V gives CDR1 SQVTM, CDR2 ANQGSEA. The CDR3 is 12 amino acids. Trimming left V 6 bases short and J 7 bases short, with 15 bases between. The CDR3 DNA follows: TGCAGCGTCGGGTCTCCAGGGATTGGCTACACCTTC. Its protein is CSVGSPGIGYTF.

The rearrangement uses TRBV10-3 and TRBJ1-5, with 11 nucleotides matching TRBD1. The CDR3 sequence is 14 residues long. Germline assignment: CDR1 ENHRY and CDR2 SYGVKD. Trimming cost V 2 bases and J 6 bases; bases outside gene matches: 0. The chain's CDR3 is CAISEGTGGQPQHF. CDR3 nucleotide sequence: TGTGCCATCAGTGAGGGGACAGGGGGTCAGCCCCAGCATTTT.

The V and J genes are TRBV12-5 and TRBJ2-4; 8 bases align to TRBD1. The germline gives CDR1 LGHNT, CDR2 FRNRAP. The CDR3 length is 14 residues. V shed 8 bases, J shed 3 bases, and the junction held 6 bases outside the gene matches. The CDR3 sequence: CASRATGGKNIQYF. The CDR3 coding sequence is TGTGCTAGTCGAGCAACAGGGGGCAAAAACATTCAGTACTTC.

The genes are TRBV4-1 and TRBJ2-7; no clear D gene. V lost 0 bases, J lost 5 bases, and 11 bases lay in between. The CDR3 spans 14 residues. Per the germline V gene, CDR1 is MGHRA and CDR2 is YSYEKL. The CDR3 protein is CASSQDNRFDEQYF. For the CDR3, the DNA is TGCGCCAGCAGCCAAGATAATAGATTTGACGAGCAGTACTTC.

The rearrangement joins TRBV27 to TRBJ2-5; 9 bases are shared with TRBD1. CDR1 MNHEY and CDR2 SMNVEV come from the germline V gene (reference sequence). V lost 8 bases and J lost 4; bases outside the gene matches: 8. The CDR3 is 14 residues long. CDR3: CASRWTGEGETQYF. DNA for the CDR3: TGTGCCAGCCGTTGGACAGGGGAAGGAGAGACCCAGTACTTC.

The chain couples TRBV2 to TRBJ1-4, with 7 bases aligning to TRBD1. CDR1 SNHLY and CDR2 FYNNEI come from the germline V gene. CDR3 length equals 15 residues. Trimming cost V 5 bases and J 0 bases; bases outside gene matches: 3. The CDR3 protein is CASSTQGATNEKLFF. CDR3 coding DNA: TGTGCCAGCAGTACCCAGGGGGCAACTAATGAAAAACTGTTTTTT. Full variable domain (missing parts from reference TRBV2 and TRBJ1-4): EPEVTQTPSHQVTQMGQEVILRCVPISNHLYFYWYRQILGQKVEFLVSFYNNEISEKSEIFDDQFSVERPDGSNFTLKIRSTKLEDSAMYFCASSTQGATNEKLFFGSGTQLSVL.

This chain links TRBV27 with TRBJ2-3, with TRBD1 matching 8 bases. With V trimmed by 6 bases and J by 6 bases, 5 bases remained unmatched. The CDR3 is 13 amino acids. From germline, CDR1 is MNHEY and CDR2 SMNVEV (reference sequence). DNA of the CDR3: TGTGCCAGCAGCCAGGGGGCCCGGGATACGCAGTATTTT. Its translation is CASSQGARDTQYF.

The rearrangement uses TRBV10-3 and TRBJ2-3; 7 bases line up with TRBD2. The CDR3 is 17 residues long. Per the germline V gene, CDR1 is ENHRY and CDR2 is SYGVKD. The J segment lost 2 bases and the V segment lost 2 bases, leaving 10 bases of the junction unmatched. The CDR3 here is CAISEDLLAGATDTQYF. For the CDR3, the DNA is TGTGCCATCAGTGAGGACCTTCTGGCGGGAGCCACAGATACGCAGTATTTT.

This clone has just one count. The chain carries TRBV21-1 and TRBJ1-5; the listed D gene, TRBD1, was not tested against the DNA. TRBV21-1 is a listed pseudogene. The CDR3 is 21 amino acids. The CDR3 loop reads CASSKGRLSGQRRYSNQPQHF. CDR3 DNA sequence: TGTGCCAGCAGCAAAGGTAGACTTTCGGGACAGCGCCGGTATAGCAATCAGCCCCAGCATTTT.

This clone was detected once. The V gene is TRBV2, the J gene TRBJ2-1, with 12 bases that match TRBD2. Losses at the gene ends were 6 bases for V and 7 bases for J; bases not matched to a gene: 4. The CDR3 sequence is 14 residues long. Germline loops: CDR1 SNHLY, CDR2 FYNNEI. CDR3 coding DNA: TGTGCCAGCAGCCGACTAGCGGGAGTGAATGAGCAGTTCTTC. It yields the protein CASSRLAGVNEQFF.